Below, 28 T cell receptor beta chains from the same sample are listed, as sequenced in a study of blood T cell repertoires in COVID-19. Some clones are missing from TCRdb's copy, which holds only in-frame ones; the method was immunoSEQ multiplex PCR. The repertoire holds a few hundred thousand clones, with just under 90% as singletons. Sequencing input: PBMCs or T cells enriched from blood (not recorded which). Receptors originate from a woman aged 45-59 years who had been exposed to COVID-19.

This clone was observed a few times. This rearrangement joins TRBV6-5 to TRBJ2-5; 7 nucleotides match TRBD2. The CDR3 is made up of 15 amino acids. CDR1 and CDR2 (germline): MNHEY, SVGAGI. V shed 7 bases and J 5 bases; nucleotides not matched to a gene: 13. CDR3 coding DNA: TGTGCCAGCACCGAGGGGTCCACCGGGAGGGAGACCCAGTACTTC. Translated, it gives CASTEGSTGRETQYF.

The chain carries TRBV6-2 or TRBV6-3 and TRBJ2-1, with D tentatively TRBD1 (5 bases). The germline CDR1 and CDR2 sequences are MNHEY and SVGEGT. This CDR3 contains 14 residues. V lost 2 bases to trimming and J lost 7 bases, with 12 bases between them. This chain's CDR3 is CASSYTAGRNEQFF. The CDR3 region has the DNA TGTGCCAGCAGTTACACGGCAGGGCGGAATGAGCAGTTCTTC.

This clone was picked up a small number of times. The V call is TRBV7-6, the J call TRBJ2-7; 7 bases are shared with TRBD1. Germline V gene lookup returns CDR1 SGHVS and CDR2 FNYEAQ. The CDR3 totals 14 residues. With V trimmed by 3 bases and J by 4 bases, 6 bases remained unmatched. The CDR3 reads CASSLQGDRYEQYF. The CDR3 DNA follows: TGTGCCAGCAGCTTGCAGGGGGATAGGTACGAGCAGTACTTC.

This clone appeared a few times. This chain connects TRBV5-6 to TRBJ1-6, with 9 positions matching TRBD1. This CDR3 spans 13 amino acids. The V segment lost 4 bases and the J segment 15 bases; nucleotides outside the gene matches: 8. Germline V lookup: CDR1 SGHDT, CDR2 YYEEEE. The CDR3 region is CASSLTPTGGLHF. The CDR3 DNA is TGTGCCAGCAGCCTAACCCCGACAGGGGGCCTCCACTTT.

The DNA of the CDR3 is TGTGCCTGGAGTGTAGGAGGTCTCTTGGCTGAAGCTTTCTTT. Its protein product is CAWSVGGLLAEAFF. The V and J genes are TRBV30 and TRBJ1-1; D is undetermined. The ends were cut back, 0 bases at V and 6 bases at J, with 14 bases in the middle. The CDR3 is 14 residues long. Germline-derived CDR1 and CDR2 are GTSNPN and SVGIG (reference sequence).

The chain is built from TRBV20-1 and TRBJ2-3; D not resolved. The ends were cut back, 2 bases at V and 6 bases at J, with 6 bases in the middle. CDR1 and CDR2 (germline): DFQATT, SNEGSKA (reference sequence). This CDR3 is 11 amino acids long. CDR3 in amino acids: CSARPGDTQYF. CDR3 DNA sequence: TGCAGTGCTAGACCCGGGGATACGCAGTATTTT.

The chain links TRBV5-1 to TRBJ2-5; TRBD2 matches at 9 bases. This CDR3 region has 19 residues. Germline loops: CDR1 SGHRS, CDR2 YFSETQ. The trim removed 0 bases at V and 2 bases at J, leaving 14 bases unmatched. The CDR3 is CASSLGGGATAAPQETQYF. CDR3 sequence (DNA): TGCGCCAGCAGCTTGGGCGGGGGGGCAACTGCTGCTCCACAAGAGACCCAGTACTTC.

The V call is TRBV15, the J call TRBJ2-6, with TRBD1 matching over 7 bases. The ends lost 1 base at V and 2 bases at J; junction bases unmatched: 5. CDR3 length equals 17 residues. The germline V gene has CDR1 LNHNV and CDR2 YYDKDF (reference sequence). DNA of the CDR3: TGTGCCACCAGCAGAGGGACAGGAAATGCTGGGGCCAACGTCCTGACTTTC. It specifies CATSRGTGNAGANVLTF.

The rearrangement uses TRBV24-1 and TRBJ2-1; possible D gene TRBD2, 6 bases. CDR3 length: 14 residues. Germline-derived CDR1 and CDR2 are KGHDR and SFDVKD. With 5 bases removed from V and 2 bases from J, the gap between germline ends came to 9 bases. This CDR3 reads CATSASGAYNEQFF. In nucleotides, the CDR3 is TGTGCCACCAGTGCATCGGGGGCCTACAATGAGCAGTTCTTC.

The CDR3 nucleotides are TGTGCCAGCAGCGGACGCTCGGGGGGGAGACGGTGCTATGGCTACACCTTC. As protein: CASSGRSGGRRCYGYTF. The rearrangement uses TRBV21-1 and TRBJ1-2. TRBV21-1 is deemed a pseudogene. CDR3 length: 17 amino acids.

The genes are TRBV7-8 and TRBJ1-1; D not certain. The germline gives CDR1 SGHVS, CDR2 FQNEAQ. V was trimmed by 5 bases and J by 1 base, leaving 11 bases between them. The CDR3 loop spans 14 amino acids. CDR3 nucleotides: TGTGCCAGCAGCCCCTACGAAGAGAACACTGAAGCTTTCTTT. Protein sequence: CASSPYEENTEAFF.

This clone was recorded only once. CDR3 sequence (DNA): TGTGCCAGCAGTCTACAGGGAGATCGCGGGGAGCTGTTTTTT. Translation gives CASSLQGDRGELFF. The chain employs TRBV7-6 and TRBJ2-2; D perhaps matches TRBD1 (6 bases). V shed 6 bases and J shed 7 bases, with 15 bases lying between them. CDR1 is SGHVS and CDR2 is FNYEAQ in the germline V gene. The CDR3 runs 14 residues.

This clone has a single count. The chain combines TRBV28 with TRBJ2-2, with D perhaps TRBD1 (6 bases). V was pared by 10 bases and J by 3 bases, with 12 bases between. The CDR3 covers 13 residues. Per germline, CDR1 MDHEN and CDR2 SYDVKM. The DNA of the CDR3 is TGTGCCACTGGGGACACCGACACCGGGGAGCTGTTTTTT. Amino acid sequence: CATGDTDTGELFF.

The chain has TRBV19 and TRBJ2-7, with 9 bases aligning to TRBD2. With V trimmed by 8 bases and J by 3 bases, 8 bases remained unmatched. The CDR3 spans 14 residues. The germline V gene has CDR1 LNHDA and CDR2 SQIVND (reference sequence). The chain's CDR3 is CASRGLAGNYEQYF. DNA for the CDR3: TGTGCCAGTCGAGGGCTAGCGGGGAACTACGAGCAGTACTTC.

In its sample, this clone was seen once. This rearrangement joins TRBV11-2 to TRBJ2-3; no clear D gene. The CDR3 has 13 residues. Per the germline V gene, CDR1 is SGHAT and CDR2 is FQNNGV. V was shortened by 0 bases and J by 5 bases, with 6 bases between the two germline ends. CDR3 DNA: TGTGCCAGCAGCTTAGATCTCTTAGATACGCAGTATTTT. This sequence encodes CASSLDLLDTQYF.

The chain combines TRBV21-1 with TRBJ1-4; TRBD1, the D gene given by the table, was not confirmed from the DNA. TRBV21-1 is a listed pseudogene. The CDR3 is made up of 15 amino acids. The CDR3 here is CASSTRDRSNEKLFF. CDR3 in DNA: TGTGCCAGCAGCACAAGGGACAGATCGAATGAAAAACTGTTTTTT.

The V call is TRBV10-3, the J call TRBJ2-2; D is uncertain. CDR1 and CDR2 (germline): ENHRY, SYGVKD. V lost 11 bases, J lost 2 bases, and 15 bases lay in between. The CDR3 is 14 amino acids. The CDR3 nucleotides are TGTGCCTTAAGGCTAGGTCCCAACACCGGGGAGCTGTTTTTT. This encodes CALRLGPNTGELFF.

The chain carries TRBV7-2 and TRBJ2-1; D is unclear. The germline gives CDR1 SGHTA, CDR2 FQGNSA. Trimming cost V 8 bases and J 5 bases, with 10 bases left between them. This CDR3 comprises 12 residues. As DNA, the CDR3 is TGTGCCAGCCAACGCGCCAACAATGAGCAGTTCTTC. It translates to CASQRANNEQFF. Based on the CDR3 plus reference TRBV7-2 and TRBJ2-1, the full variable domain is GAGVSQSPSNKVTEKGKDVELRCDPISGHTALYWYRQSLGQGLEFLIYFQGNSAPDKSGLPSDRFSAERTGGSVSTLTIQRTQQEDSAVYLCASQRANNEQFFGPGTRLTVL.

The CDR3 loop reads CASSLAVTSDTDTQYF. The CDR3 bases are TGTGCCAGCAGCTTGGCGGTGACTAGCGACACAGATACGCAGTATTTT. The rearrangement links TRBV5-8 to TRBJ2-3, with 8 bases that match TRBD2. Germline values: CDR1 SGHTS, CDR2 YDEGEE. The CDR3 spans 16 residues. The V segment lost 0 bases and the J segment 2 bases; nucleotides outside the gene matches: 5.

J is TRBJ1-3 and V is TRBV5-6; D possibly corresponds to TRBD1 (5 bases). Looked up from germline, CDR1 is SGHDT and CDR2 is YYEEEE. The CDR3 runs to 16 residues. V lost 0 bases and J lost 0, with 10 bases in between. Written as DNA, the CDR3 is TGTGCCAGCAGCTTGGCCGGGGGTAGCTCTGGAAACACCATATATTTT. Translated: CASSLAGGSSGNTIYF.

The chain has TRBV30 and TRBJ2-5, with 9 bases fitting TRBD2. Trimming removed 4 bases from V and 2 bases from J; junction bases left unmatched: 5. The CDR3 is 14 amino acids. Germline lookup yields CDR1 GTSNPN and CDR2 SVGIG (reference sequence). This chain's CDR3 is CAWMGLAGQETQYF. The CDR3 DNA reads as TGTGCCTGGATGGGTCTAGCGGGGCAAGAGACCCAGTACTTC.

The rearrangement links TRBV19 to TRBJ2-7, with TRBD2 matching 7 bases. This CDR3 contains 14 residues. V lost 3 bases and J lost 3; bases outside the gene matches: 5. Germline V gives CDR1 LNHDA, CDR2 SQIVND (reference sequence). Here the CDR3 DNA reads TGTGCCAGTAGTATTCACGGGGGGAGCTACGAGCAGTACTTC. Translated, it gives CASSIHGGSYEQYF.

The chain employs TRBV5-1 and TRBJ1-3, with a possible D match to TRBD1 (5 bases). The germline CDR1 and CDR2 sequences are SGHRS and YFSETQ. V was cut by 0 bases and J by 0 bases, with 10 bases left in between. The CDR3 extends over 16 amino acids. DNA of the CDR3: TGCGCCAGCAGCTTGGATGTGGGGCTCTCTGGAAACACCATATATTTT. Protein: CASSLDVGLSGNTIYF.

The V and J genes are TRBV7-8 and TRBJ2-7; 7 nucleotides align to TRBD2. Germline V lookup: CDR1 SGHVS, CDR2 FQNEAQ. V was pared by 6 bases and J by 6 bases, with 8 bases of the junction left unmatched. The CDR3 has 13 amino acids. The CDR3 spells CASSMREGGEQYF. The CDR3 bases are TGTGCCAGCAGTATGAGGGAGGGCGGCGAGCAGTACTTC.

This chain links TRBV3-1 (or the pseudogene TRBV3-2) with TRBJ1-1, with TRBD1 identical over 11 bases. V was pared by 1 base and J by 12 bases, with 13 bases of the junction left unmatched. The CDR3 spans 16 residues. Looked up from germline, CDR1 is LGHDT and CDR2 is YNNKEL (reference sequence). CDR3 region: CASSQGQAGQGAPPFF. The CDR3 region has the DNA TGTGCCAGCAGCCAAGGCCAGGCCGGACAGGGGGCGCCCCCTTTCTTT.

This chain joins TRBV5-1 and TRBJ2-5, with D perhaps matching TRBD1 (6 bases). Trimming stripped 4 bases from V and 1 base from J, with 11 bases between. The CDR3 is 14 residues long. Germline V gene lookup returns CDR1 SGHRS and CDR2 YFSETQ. The CDR3: CASSPGVGQETQYF. CDR3 DNA: TGCGCCAGCAGCCCAGGGGTGGGCCAAGAGACCCAGTACTTC. The whole variable domain, filled in from reference TRBV5-1 and TRBJ2-5, reads KAGVTQTPRYLIKTRGQQVTLSCSPISGHRSVSWYQQTPGQGLQFLFEYFSETQRNKGNFPGRFSGRQFSNSRSEMNVSTLELGDSALYLCASSPGVGQETQYFGPGTRLLVL.

The chain has TRBV30 and TRBJ2-1, with D unclear. V was cut by 3 bases and J by 0 bases, with 9 bases left in between. CDR1 is GTSNPN, CDR2 SVGIG, per germline (reference sequence). The CDR3 contains 14 residues. CDR3 nucleotides: TGTGCCTGGAGGCGAAAGAGCTCCTACAATGAGCAGTTCTTC. Its protein product is CAWRRKSSYNEQFF.

The gene calls are TRBV24-1 and TRBJ1-5, with 12 bases fitting TRBD1. The CDR3 has 16 amino acids. The V and J ends lost 6 bases and 6 bases, in that order; junction bases with no gene match: 8. CDR1 and CDR2 (germline): KGHDR, SFDVKD. The CDR3 loop reads CATSPGTGGPSQPQHF. CDR3 nucleotide sequence: TGTGCCACCAGTCCCGGGACAGGGGGCCCTAGTCAGCCCCAGCATTTT.